Listed below are T cell receptor beta chains from one sample, sequenced in a study of blood T cell repertoires in COVID-19. Profiled with immunoSEQ multiplex PCR; TCRdb holds only in-frame clones, not every one. The sample contains approximately 140,000 clones, around 90% of which appear only once. Sequenced: PBMCs or T cells enriched from blood (not recorded which). All receptors come from a woman in her 40s who had been exposed to COVID-19. Both conserved end residues are part of each CDR3. The D gene is left open where the match is weak. Expanded clones are given a class, and other clones once, few, many or no size at all.

abundance: NA; v_gene: TRBV7-2; j_gene: TRBJ1-2; d_gene: NA; CDR3aa: CASSPGTERFYGYTF; CDR3nt: TGTGCCAGCAGCCCAGGGACTGAGAGATTCTATGGCTACACCTTC
abundance: NA; v_gene: TRBV3-1/TRBV3-2; j_gene: TRBJ1-6; d_gene: NA; CDR3aa: CASSPDSSYNSPLHF; CDR3nt: TGTGCCAGCAGTCCGGACAGCTCCTATAATTCACCCCTCCACTTT
abundance: NA; v_gene: TRBV5-1; j_gene: TRBJ2-5; d_gene: NA; CDR3aa: CASSLAPEPQETQYF; CDR3nt: TGCGCCAGCAGCTTGGCTCCGGAGCCTCAAGAGACCCAGTACTTC
abundance: NA; v_gene: TRBV4-1; j_gene: TRBJ2-7; d_gene: NA; CDR3aa: CASSQLTANSYEQYF; CDR3nt: TGCGCCAGCAGCCAACTGACAGCGAATTCCTACGAGCAGTACTTC
abundance: NA; v_gene: TRBV29-1; j_gene: TRBJ2-2; d_gene: TRBD1; CDR3aa: CSAGQENTGELFF; CDR3nt: TGCAGCGCCGGACAGGAGAACACCGGGGAGCTGTTTTTT
abundance: NA; v_gene: TRBV13; j_gene: TRBJ2-7; d_gene: NA; CDR3aa: CASSFPGLTEQYF; CDR3nt: TGTGCCAGCAGCTTCCCGGGACTTACGGAGCAGTACTTC
abundance: NA; v_gene: TRBV27; j_gene: TRBJ2-7; d_gene: TRBD1; CDR3aa: CARNFSRDRGYEQYF; CDR3nt: TGTGCCAGAAACTTTTCCCGGGACAGGGGGTACGAGCAGTACTTC
abundance: once; v_gene: TRBV19; j_gene: TRBJ2-5; d_gene: NA; CDR3aa: CASSIGVGGGQETQYF; CDR3nt: TGTGCCAGTAGTATAGGAGTTGGCGGAGGACAAGAGACCCAGTACTTC
abundance: NA; v_gene: TRBV7-9; j_gene: TRBJ1-1; d_gene: NA; CDR3aa: CASSSNEGVGTEAFF; CDR3nt: TGTGCCAGCAGCTCAAATGAGGGAGTGGGCACTGAAGCTTTCTTT
abundance: NA; v_gene: TRBV5-6; j_gene: TRBJ2-5; d_gene: NA; CDR3aa: CASSFLGIGDQETQYF; CDR3nt: TGTGCCAGCAGCTTTCTCGGGATTGGGGACCAAGAGACCCAGTACTTC